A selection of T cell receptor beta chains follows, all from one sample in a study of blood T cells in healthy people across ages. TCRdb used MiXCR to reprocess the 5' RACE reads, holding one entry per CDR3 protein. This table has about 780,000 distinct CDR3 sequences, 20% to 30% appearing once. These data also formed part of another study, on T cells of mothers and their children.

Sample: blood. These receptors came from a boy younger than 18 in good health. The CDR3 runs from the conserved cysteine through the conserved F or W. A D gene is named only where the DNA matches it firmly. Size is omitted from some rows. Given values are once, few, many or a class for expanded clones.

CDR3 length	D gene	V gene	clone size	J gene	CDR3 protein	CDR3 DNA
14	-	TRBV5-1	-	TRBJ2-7	CASSFFDTSYEQYF	TGCGCCAGCAGCTTTTTTGACACCTCCTACGAGCAGTACTTC
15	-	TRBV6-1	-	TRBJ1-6	CASSEALHQNSPLHF	TGTGCCAGCAGTGAAGCGCTCCACCAAAATTCACCCCTCCACTTT
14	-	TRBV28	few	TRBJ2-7	CAANGGGARNEQYF	TGTGCCGCAAACGGTGGGGGGGCGAGGAACGAGCAGTACTTC
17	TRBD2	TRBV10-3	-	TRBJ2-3	CAISEPLAGVRTDTQYF	TGTGCCATCAGTGAGCCGCTAGCGGGGGTCCGCACAGATACGCAGTATTTT
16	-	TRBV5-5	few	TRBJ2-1	CASSWAVSRLYNEQFF	TGTGCCAGCAGCTGGGCGGTCAGTCGGCTCTACAATGAGCAGTTCTTC
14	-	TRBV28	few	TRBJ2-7	CASSSRVLGLEQYF	TGTGCCAGCAGTTCCCGGGTCTTGGGGCTCGAGCAGTACTTC
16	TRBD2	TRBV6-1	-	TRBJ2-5	CASSPSGGIQQETRYF	TGTGCCAGCAGTCCGAGCGGGGGGATACAACAAGAGACCCGGTACTTC
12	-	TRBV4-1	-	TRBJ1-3	CASSPIAGPMYF	TGCGCCAGCAGCCCTATCGCTGGACCCATGTATTTT
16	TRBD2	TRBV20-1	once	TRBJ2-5	CSARGVAGGKRETQYF	TGCAGTGCCAGAGGGGTAGCGGGGGGGAAAAGAGAGACCCAGTACTTC
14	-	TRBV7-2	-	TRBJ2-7	CASSLVPGDYEQYF	TGTGCCAGCAGCTTAGTTCCGGGAGACTACGAGCAGTACTTC
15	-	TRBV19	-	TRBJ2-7	CASSIGGRSSYEQYF	TGTGCCAGTAGTATAGGGGGCAGGAGCTCCTACGAGCAGTACTTC
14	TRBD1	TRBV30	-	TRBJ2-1	CAWSGTGLYNEQFF	TGTGCCTGGAGTGGGACAGGGTTGTACAATGAGCAGTTCTTC
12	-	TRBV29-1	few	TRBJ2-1	CSASATPNEQFF	TGCAGCGCCTCCGCAACCCCTAATGAGCAGTTCTTC
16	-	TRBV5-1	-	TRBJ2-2	CASSLAAILNTGELFF	TGCGCCAGCAGCTTGGCTGCGATACTGAACACCGGGGAGCTGTTTTTT
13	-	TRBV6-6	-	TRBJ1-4	CASPPGTDEKLFF	TGTGCCAGCCCCCCAGGGACGGACGAAAAACTGTTTTTT
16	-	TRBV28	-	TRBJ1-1	CASSAEGSYFNTEAFF	TGTGCCAGCAGCGCCGAGGGGTCCTACTTTAACACTGAAGCTTTCTTT
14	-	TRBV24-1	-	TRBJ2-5	CATSDPGLQETQYF	TGTGCCACCAGTGATCCGGGACTCCAAGAGACCCAGTACTTC
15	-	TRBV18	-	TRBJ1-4	CASSPGTGTNEKLFF	TGTGCCAGCTCACCAGGGACCGGAACTAATGAAAAACTGTTTTTT
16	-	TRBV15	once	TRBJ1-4	CATSRVLQGPREKLFF	TGTGCCACCAGCAGAGTTCTTCAGGGCCCCCGGGAAAAACTGTTTTTT
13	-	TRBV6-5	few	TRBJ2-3	CASSALRGDTQYF	TGTGCCAGCAGTGCCCTACGAGGAGATACGCAGTATTTT
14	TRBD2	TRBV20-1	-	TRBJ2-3	CSAPLAGGRLAQYF	TGCAGTGCCCCCCTAGCGGGGGGGCGACTTGCGCAGTATTTT
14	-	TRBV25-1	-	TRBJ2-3	CASSDDRDTDTQYF	TGTGCCAGCAGTGATGACCGAGACACAGATACGCAGTATTTT
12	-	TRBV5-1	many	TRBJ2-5	CASSLNWETQYF	TGCGCCAGCAGCTTGAACTGGGAGACCCAGTACTTC
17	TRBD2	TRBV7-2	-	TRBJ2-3	CASSLPYPSGGADTQYF	TGTGCCAGCAGCTTGCCGTATCCTAGCGGGGGCGCAGATACGCAGTATTTT
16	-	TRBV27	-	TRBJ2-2	CASSLIQFANTGELFF	TGTGCCAGCAGTTTAATACAGTTCGCGAACACCGGGGAGCTGTTTTTT
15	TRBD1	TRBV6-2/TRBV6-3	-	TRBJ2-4	CASSYGDRGVDIQYF	TGTGCCAGCAGTTACGGCGACAGGGGGGTCGACATTCAGTACTTC
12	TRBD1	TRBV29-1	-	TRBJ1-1	CSGGTGGTEAFF	TGCAGCGGGGGGACAGGGGGCACTGAAGCTTTCTTT
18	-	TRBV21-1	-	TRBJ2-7	CASSKTSLGGLDIYEQYF	TGTGCCAGCAGCAAAACCAGTTTAGGGGGACTGGATATCTACGAGCAGTACTTC
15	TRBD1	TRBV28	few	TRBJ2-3	CASSRTGSGMDTQYF	TGTGCCAGCAGTCGGACAGGGTCGGGGATGGATACGCAGTATTTT
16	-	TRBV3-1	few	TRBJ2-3	CASSQGAGHSTDTQYF	TGTGCCAGCAGCCAAGGCGCGGGCCATAGCACAGATACGCAGTATTTT
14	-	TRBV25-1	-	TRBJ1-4	CASSDQGLNEKLFF	TGTGCCAGCAGTGACCAGGGGCTTAATGAAAAACTGTTTTTT
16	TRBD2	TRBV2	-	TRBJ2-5	CASSPPVAGPELTQYF	TGTGCCAGCAGCCCCCCGGTAGCGGGGCCTGAGTTGACCCAGTACTTC
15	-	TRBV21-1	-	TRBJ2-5	CASSNSGGSAETQYF	TGTGCCAGCAGCAACAGCGGGGGGTCAGCGGAGACCCAGTACTTC
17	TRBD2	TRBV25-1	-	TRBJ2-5	CASGFELAGGLQETQYF	TGTGCCAGCGGATTCGAACTAGCGGGGGGGCTGCAAGAGACCCAGTACTTC
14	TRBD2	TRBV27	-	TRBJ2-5	CASRGLGGGETQYF	TGTGCCAGCAGGGGTCTCGGGGGGGGAGAGACCCAGTACTTC
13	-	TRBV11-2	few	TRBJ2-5	CASSLGTYKTQYF	TGTGCCAGCAGCCTCGGGACTTACAAGACCCAGTACTTC
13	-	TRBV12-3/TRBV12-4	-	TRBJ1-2	CASSHRPYYGYTF	TGTGCCAGCAGCCATCGCCCTTACTATGGCTACACCTTC
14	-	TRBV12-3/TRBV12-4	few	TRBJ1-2	CASSLDSGPYGYTF	TGTGCCAGCAGTTTAGATTCCGGTCCATATGGCTACACCTTC
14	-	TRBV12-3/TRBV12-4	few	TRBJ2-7	CASSPARQYYEQYF	TGTGCCAGCAGCCCTGCGCGACAGTACTACGAGCAGTACTTC
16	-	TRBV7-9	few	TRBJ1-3	CASSLPKDGARNTIYF	TGTGCCAGCAGCTTACCCAAGGACGGAGCACGAAACACCATATATTTT
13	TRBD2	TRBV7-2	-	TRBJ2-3	CASSRTSPDTQYF	TGTGCCAGCAGTCGGACTAGTCCAGATACGCAGTATTTT
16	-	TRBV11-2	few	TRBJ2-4	CASSPLNFLAKNIQYF	TGTGCCAGCAGCCCCCTGAATTTCCTAGCCAAAAACATTCAGTACTTC